The rows below give T cell receptor beta chains drawn from one sample of a study of cytomegalovirus exposure and HLA in healthy donors. Produced via immunoSEQ multiplex PCR; TCRdb's table is partial and in-frame only. This table has 150,000 or so clones, 65% to 80% appearing once. Sequenced: PBMCs. The receptor set was obtained from a woman aged 30 to 39 in good health and CMV-seronegative. Both conserved end residues are part of each CDR3. The D gene is left open where the match is weak. Rows may omit the clone size; those that give it use once, few, many or a size class.

j_call: TRBJ1-3; d_call: -; clone_size: -; v_call: TRBV5-1; cdr3_nt: TGCGCCAGCAGCTTGACCGGACAGCAATGGGGGTATGGAAACACCATATATTTT; cdr3_aa: CASSLTGQQWGYGNTIYF
j_call: TRBJ2-5; d_call: TRBD2; clone_size: -; v_call: TRBV5-4; cdr3_nt: TGTGCCAGCAGCTTGGAACTAGCGGCAGAGACCCAGTACTTC; cdr3_aa: CASSLELAAETQYF
j_call: TRBJ2-5; d_call: -; clone_size: -; v_call: TRBV6-5; cdr3_nt: TGTGCCAGCCAGACAGACAGTCAAGAGACCCAGTACTTC; cdr3_aa: CASQTDSQETQYF
j_call: TRBJ1-1; d_call: TRBD1; clone_size: few; v_call: TRBV7-9; cdr3_nt: TGTGCCAGCAGCCCGTGGACAGGGGCAAGGGCGGAAGCTTTCTTT; cdr3_aa: CASSPWTGARAEAFF
j_call: TRBJ1-2; d_call: TRBD1; clone_size: -; v_call: TRBV28; cdr3_nt: TGTGCCACCAGGACAGGGGGCAACTATGGCTACACCTTC; cdr3_aa: CATRTGGNYGYTF
j_call: TRBJ1-5; d_call: -; clone_size: -; v_call: TRBV7-2; cdr3_nt: TGTGCCAGCAGCTTACAGGGAGGGCAGCCCCAGCATTTT; cdr3_aa: CASSLQGGQPQHF
j_call: TRBJ2-3; d_call: TRBD2; clone_size: few; v_call: TRBV7-2; cdr3_nt: TGTGCCAGCAGCTTCGGGCGGGAGACAGATACGCAGTATTTT; cdr3_aa: CASSFGRETDTQYF
j_call: TRBJ1-5; d_call: -; clone_size: few; v_call: TRBV6-5; cdr3_nt: TGTGCCAGCAGTTACGACGCGGGAGATCAGCCCCAGCATTTT; cdr3_aa: CASSYDAGDQPQHF
j_call: TRBJ2-3; d_call: TRBD2; clone_size: -; v_call: TRBV10-3; cdr3_nt: TGTGCCATCAGTGAGTCGGGGCGGGAGGTAGATACGCAGTATTTT; cdr3_aa: CAISESGREVDTQYF
j_call: TRBJ1-2; d_call: -; clone_size: -; v_call: TRBV15; cdr3_nt: TGTGCCACCAGCAGAGCTGTGGGAGACGGCTACACCTTC; cdr3_aa: CATSRAVGDGYTF
j_call: TRBJ1-1; d_call: TRBD1; clone_size: -; v_call: TRBV6-1; cdr3_nt: TGTGCCAGCAGTGGACACACAGGGGGCGCAGTGAACCCTGAAGCTTTCTTT; cdr3_aa: CASSGHTGGAVNPEAFF
j_call: TRBJ2-1; d_call: TRBD1; clone_size: -; v_call: TRBV10-3; cdr3_nt: TGTGCCATCAGGGGGGCGACAGGGGTGGCCGACAATGAGCAGTTCTTC; cdr3_aa: CAIRGATGVADNEQFF
j_call: TRBJ1-5; d_call: -; clone_size: -; v_call: TRBV7-9; cdr3_nt: TGTGCCAGCAGCTTAGACGGCCGGGGGGGGATACAGCCCCAGCATTTT; cdr3_aa: CASSLDGRGGIQPQHF
j_call: TRBJ2-2; d_call: TRBD2; clone_size: -; v_call: TRBV5-1; cdr3_nt: TGCGCCAGCAGCTTGGCGGGGGGGACGAACACCGGGGAGCTGTTTTTT; cdr3_aa: CASSLAGGTNTGELFF
j_call: TRBJ1-5; d_call: -; clone_size: -; v_call: TRBV28; cdr3_nt: TGTGCCAGCAGCCGGGGGGGGGTCAGGAATCAGCCCCAGCATTTT; cdr3_aa: CASSRGGVRNQPQHF
j_call: TRBJ1-5; d_call: TRBD1; clone_size: -; v_call: TRBV5-1; cdr3_nt: TGCGCCAGCAGGCCGACAGGGAGACTGAGCAATCAGCCCCAGCATTTT; cdr3_aa: CASRPTGRLSNQPQHF
j_call: TRBJ1-5; d_call: -; clone_size: -; v_call: TRBV28; cdr3_nt: TGTGCCAGCAGGTACTTCAATAGCAATCAGCCCCAGCATTTT; cdr3_aa: CASRYFNSNQPQHF
j_call: TRBJ2-1; d_call: TRBD2; clone_size: -; v_call: TRBV30; cdr3_nt: TGTGCCTGGAGTCCAAGGACTAGCGGGGATGAGCAGTTCTTC; cdr3_aa: CAWSPRTSGDEQFF
j_call: TRBJ2-1; d_call: TRBD2; clone_size: -; v_call: TRBV2; cdr3_nt: TGTGCCAGCAGTGAAAAGGGAGTCCTGACTAGCGCTGTGGTACTCCCCTACAATGAGCAGTTCTTC; cdr3_aa: CASSEKGVLTSAVVLPYNEQFF
j_call: TRBJ1-3; d_call: TRBD1; clone_size: -; v_call: TRBV9; cdr3_nt: TGTGCCAGCAGCAAAAGGACAGGGGAGGGAAACACCATATATTTT; cdr3_aa: CASSKRTGEGNTIYF
j_call: TRBJ1-1; d_call: -; clone_size: few; v_call: TRBV29-1; cdr3_nt: TGCAGCGTTGACACGGGAGTCTTGAACACTGAAGCTTTCTTT; cdr3_aa: CSVDTGVLNTEAFF
j_call: TRBJ1-3; d_call: -; clone_size: few; v_call: TRBV7-8; cdr3_nt: TGTGCCAGCAGCCGGGAGGGGGTACTCACTCTGCGGGGAAACACCATATATTTT; cdr3_aa: CASSREGVLTLRGNTIYF
j_call: TRBJ2-1; d_call: TRBD1; clone_size: once; v_call: TRBV14; cdr3_nt: TGTGCCAGCAGCCAGTGGGACAGGGGGCGAACAAATGAGCAGTTCTTC; cdr3_aa: CASSQWDRGRTNEQFF